Listed below are T cell receptor beta chains from one sample, sequenced in a study of blood T cell repertoires in COVID-19. Generated by immunoSEQ multiplex PCR, the TCRdb table keeps only in-frame clones and is missing some. The sample has 150,000 to 200,000 clones; over 85% are singletons. What was sequenced was peripheral blood. Every receptor here comes from a woman in her 50s with acute or convalescent COVID-19. CDR3s include the opening cysteine and the closing phenylalanine or tryptophan. A D gene is named only where the DNA matches it firmly. Rows may omit the clone size; those that give it use once, few, many or a size class.

J,length,size,V,D,DNA,CDR3
TRBJ2-5,15,.,TRBV28,TRBD1,TGTGCCAGCAGTGTAGCTGGACAGGGCCAAGAGACCCAGTACTTC,CASSVAGQGQETQYF
TRBJ2-7,13,.,TRBV10-1,TRBD2,TGCGCCAGCAGTGTAGCGGGAGGGCACGAGCAGTACTTC,CASSVAGGHEQYF
TRBJ2-1,16,.,TRBV11-2,TRBD1,TGTGCCAGCAGATCACAGGGGTCGAGCTCCTACAATGAGCAGTTCTTC,CASRSQGSSSYNEQFF
TRBJ2-7,14,.,TRBV2,TRBD2,TGTGCCAGCAGAACAGCGGGAGGACTCTACGAGCAGTACTTC,CASRTAGGLYEQYF
TRBJ1-5,14,.,TRBV28,.,TGTGCCAGCAGTTCGCCGGGAGCCGGTCAGCCCCAGCATTTT,CASSSPGAGQPQHF
TRBJ1-2,13,.,TRBV4-1,.,TGCGCCAGCAGCCAAGGTGGAGGCTATGGCTACACCTTC,CASSQGGGYGYTF
TRBJ2-7,16,.,TRBV11-2,TRBD2,TGTGCCAGCAGCTTGTTTTTAAGCGGGGGATTCTACGAGCAGTACTTC,CASSLFLSGGFYEQYF
TRBJ1-6,16,.,TRBV7-2,TRBD1,TGTGCCAGCAGCCAATGGACAGGGGGCGTGAGTTCACCCCTCCACTTT,CASSQWTGGVSSPLHF
TRBJ2-1,13,.,TRBV18,TRBD2,TGTGCCAGCTCACCAGACACGGGAGGAGGAGAGTTCTTC,CASSPDTGGGEFF
TRBJ2-2,15,.,TRBV2,TRBD2,TGTGCCAGCAGTGGGGGACTAGCGGGGACCGGGGAGCTGTTTTTT,CASSGGLAGTGELFF
TRBJ1-2,15,once,TRBV4-1,.,TGCGCCAGCAGCCAAGGACAGAGACAGAACTATGGCTACACCTTC,CASSQGQRQNYGYTF
TRBJ1-1,11,.,TRBV12-3/TRBV12-4,.,TGTGCCAGCGGGTACGACAGGGAAGCTTTCTTT,CASGYDREAFF
TRBJ1-6,14,.,TRBV5-6,.,TGTGCCAGCAGCTTACGGGGATTTAATTCACCCCTCCACTTT,CASSLRGFNSPLHF
TRBJ2-1,13,.,TRBV7-8,.,TGTGCCAGCAGCTTAGTACCGGGGAATGAGCAGTTCTTC,CASSLVPGNEQFF
TRBJ1-6,15,.,TRBV5-6,.,TGTGCCAGCAGCCCGCGGGTCTCCTATAATTCACCCCTCCACTTT,CASSPRVSYNSPLHF
TRBJ1-4,13,.,TRBV11-2,.,TGTGCCAGCAGCTTAAGGTCCGACTCAAAACTGTTTTTT,CASSLRSDSKLFF
TRBJ2-1,15,.,TRBV4-3,.,TGCGCCAGCAGCCAAGATTTTCCTAGCTTCGTTGAGCAGTTCTTC,CASSQDFPSFVEQFF
TRBJ1-5,15,.,TRBV10-3,.,TGTGCCATCAGTGAGGGTCAGGGTGGCAATCAGCCCCAGCATTTT,CAISEGQGGNQPQHF
TRBJ2-7,16,.,TRBV4-1,TRBD1,TGCGCCAGCAGCCAAGATAAGGGACAGGGGTTCTACGAGCAGTACTTC,CASSQDKGQGFYEQYF
TRBJ2-7,15,.,TRBV4-3,TRBD2,TGCGCCAGCAGCCAGGGACTAGCGGGATCCTACGAGCAGTACTTC,CASSQGLAGSYEQYF
TRBJ2-5,18,.,TRBV28,TRBD2,TGTGCCAGCAGTCCGGTGGGACTAGCGGGAGGGATTGGAGAGACCCAGTACTTC,CASSPVGLAGGIGETQYF
TRBJ2-6,14,.,TRBV27,.,TGTGCCAGCAGCCTCGGTTCTGGGGCCAACGTCCTGACTTTC,CASSLGSGANVLTF
TRBJ1-4,14,.,TRBV30,TRBD1,TGTGCCTGGAGCCCGGGACAGGGTAACGAAAAACTGTTTTTT,CAWSPGQGNEKLFF
TRBJ1-2,13,.,TRBV19,TRBD1,TGTGCCAGCCGACAGGGTTGGAGCTATGGCTACACCTTC,CASRQGWSYGYTF
TRBJ2-7,15,.,TRBV6-2/TRBV6-3,TRBD2,TGTGCCAGCAGCCGGACTAGCGGGAGCTCCTACGAGCAGTACTTC,CASSRTSGSSYEQYF